The 2 T cell receptor beta chains below all came from one sample that was sequenced in a study of technical replicates of blood from a handful of donors. Assay: immunoSEQ multiplex PCR; the TCRdb copy retains only in-frame clones and omits some. The repertoire holds tens of thousands of clones, approximately 84% seen once, with 4% to 6% in the top ten. The sequencing input was PBMCs. Receptors were obtained from a human donor in good health. Some clones in this sample may be carry-over from other donors' samples.

In regard to this clone: Likely a read error: the CDR3 ends without its conserved phenylalanine or tryptophan. No DNA is shown, since the ends of the CDR3 on it are uncertain; the CDR3 is the one TCRdb lists. The genes are TRBV12-5 and TRBJ1-2. The CDR3 comprises 10 residues, both ends counted. Looked up from germline, CDR1 is LGHNT and CDR2 is FRNRAP. The CDR3 loop is CARGAGDRFS.

The V gene is TRBV29-1, the J gene TRBJ2-1; the match to TRBD2 covers 11 bases. V lost 4 bases to trimming and J lost 4 bases; unmatched junction nucleotides: 6. CDR1 and CDR2 (germline): SQVTM, ANQGSEA. This CDR3 region has 15 residues. DNA of the CDR3: TGCAGCGTTGGGTTTGGGACTAGCGGATACAATGAGCAGTTCTTC. It is translated as CSVGFGTSGYNEQFF.